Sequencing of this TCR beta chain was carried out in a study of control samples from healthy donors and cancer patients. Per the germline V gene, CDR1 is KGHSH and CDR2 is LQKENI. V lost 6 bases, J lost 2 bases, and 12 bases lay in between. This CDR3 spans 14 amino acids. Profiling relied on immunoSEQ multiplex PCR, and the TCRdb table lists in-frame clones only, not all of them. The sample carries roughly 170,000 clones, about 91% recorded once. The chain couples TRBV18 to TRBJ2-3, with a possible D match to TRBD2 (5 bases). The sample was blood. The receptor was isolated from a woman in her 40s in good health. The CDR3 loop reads CASSPREFTDTQYF. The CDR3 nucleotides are TGTGCCAGCTCCCCTAGGGAGTTCACAGATACGCAGTATTTT. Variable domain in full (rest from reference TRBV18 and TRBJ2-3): NAGVMQNPRHLVRRRGQEARLRCSPMKGHSHVYWYRQLPEEGLKFMVYLQKENIIDESGMPKERFSAEFPKEGPSILRIQQVVRGDSAAYFCASSPREFTDTQYFGPGTRLTVL.